The T cell receptor beta chain described here comes from a study of shared clonotypes between healthy human individuals. The overall study: There were three CD4 naive, three CD4 memory, two CD8 naive and one CD8 memory plates per donor.

Clones were read by immunoSEQ multiplex PCR, and TCRdb kept only the in-frame ones, dropping some. The data hold some 1.5 million clones, with roughly 96% observed a single time. The CDR3 loop spans 14 amino acids. Germline CDR1 is MDHEN and CDR2 is SYDVKM. Trimming removed 7 bases from V and 1 base from J; junction bases left unmatched: 7. Whole-study findings and limits: Non-shared clonotypes had lower generation probabilities than those shared by all four donors.

On this clone: Its antigen remains unidentified.

The V gene is TRBV28, the J gene TRBJ2-7; the match to TRBD2 covers 7 bases. This clonotype was obtained from a man younger than 45 in good health. Sequenced input: naive CD4+ T cells sorted from blood. Subset reported: CD45RA+ positively selected. As DNA, the CDR3 is TGTGCCAGCACCATCAAGCGGGATTCCTACGAGCAGTACTTC. This gives the protein CASTIKRDSYEQYF.